A single sample gave rise to the 7 T cell receptor beta chains below, sequenced in a study of shared clonotypes between healthy human individuals. Only in-frame clones appear in the TCRdb table, and some are missing; sequencing was by immunoSEQ multiplex PCR. The sample lists about 960,000 clones; 70% to 85% were seen once. Sequencing input: memory CD4+ T cells sorted from blood. Regarding subset: CD45RA-negative fraction. Receptors were obtained from a man between 18 and 29 years old in good health.

This clone was seen a single time. CDR3 nucleotides: TGTGCCAGCAGCAACAGGGCTGTTAACACCGGGGAGCTGTTTTTT. Translated: CASSNRAVNTGELFF. The chain links TRBV13 to TRBJ2-2; possibly TRBD1 for D (6 bases). Germline values: CDR1 PRHDT, CDR2 FYEKMQ (reference sequence). The CDR3 sequence is 15 residues long. The ends were cut back, 5 bases at V and 2 bases at J, with 12 bases in the middle.

CDR3 residues: CASSMSGDRVIYEQYF. The CDR3 DNA reads as TGTGCCAGTAGTATGTCAGGAGACAGGGTTATCTACGAGCAGTACTTC. The chain employs TRBV19 and TRBJ2-7; the match to TRBD1 covers 7 bases. Per germline, CDR1 LNHDA and CDR2 SQIVND (reference sequence). Trimming at V came to 3 bases and at J to 3 bases, leaving 11 bases not matched to a gene. The CDR3 is 16 residues long.

The chain combines TRBV30 with TRBJ1-1, with D possibly being TRBD1 (5 bases). Trimming took 2 bases from V and 4 from J, leaving 11 bases between them. Per the germline V gene, CDR1 is GTSNPN and CDR2 is SVGIG (reference sequence). This CDR3 contains 13 residues. The CDR3 protein is CAWSPSGTTEAFF. The CDR3 DNA reads as TGTGCCTGGAGTCCGTCAGGGACCACTGAAGCTTTCTTT.

The chain is built from TRBV27 and TRBJ1-6, with 7 bases aligning to TRBD1. V was pared by 7 bases and J by 5 bases, with 8 bases of the junction left unmatched. The CDR3 has 15 residues. Germline V gene sequence: CDR1 MNHEY, CDR2 SMNVEV (reference sequence). CDR3 loop: CASKNRGLDNSPLHF. CDR3 bases: TGTGCCAGCAAGAACAGGGGTCTAGATAATTCACCCCTCCACTTT.

The chain couples TRBV5-1 to TRBJ1-4, with TRBD1 as a possible D gene (6 bases). The length of the CDR3 is 15 residues. CDR1 SGHRS and CDR2 YFSETQ come from the germline V gene. Trimming cost V 4 bases and J 4 bases, with 14 bases left between them. The CDR3 coding sequence is TGCGCCAGCAGCCCGGGGGGGGCTAATAATGAAAAACTGTTTTTT. The encoded protein is CASSPGGANNEKLFF.

V gene TRBV29-1 combines with J gene TRBJ2-6; D unresolved. Germline CDR1 reads SQVTM; CDR2 reads ANQGSEA. Trimming stripped 1 base from V and 0 bases from J, with 7 bases between. The CDR3 is 15 amino acids. The CDR3 region is CSVEGIGSGANVLTF. In DNA, the CDR3 is TGCAGCGTTGAAGGGATTGGCTCTGGGGCCAACGTCCTGACTTTC. The variable domain in full, completed from reference TRBV29-1 and TRBJ2-6, reads SAVISQKPSRDICQRGTSLTIQCQVDSQVTMMFWYRQQPGQSLTLIATANQGSEATYESGFVIDKFPISRPNLTFSTLTVSNMSPEDSSIYLCSVEGIGSGANVLTFGAGSRLTVL.

The genes are TRBV12-5 and TRBJ1-6; possible D gene TRBD1, 5 bases. This CDR3 contains 15 residues. CDR1 and CDR2 (germline): LGHNT, FRNRAP. Between the trimmed V and J ends, which lost 4 bases and 1 base, there was a span of 8 bases. The CDR3 nucleotides read TGTGCTAGTGGTTCTAGGGGATCCTATAATTCACCCCTCCACTTT. Its protein is CASGSRGSYNSPLHF.